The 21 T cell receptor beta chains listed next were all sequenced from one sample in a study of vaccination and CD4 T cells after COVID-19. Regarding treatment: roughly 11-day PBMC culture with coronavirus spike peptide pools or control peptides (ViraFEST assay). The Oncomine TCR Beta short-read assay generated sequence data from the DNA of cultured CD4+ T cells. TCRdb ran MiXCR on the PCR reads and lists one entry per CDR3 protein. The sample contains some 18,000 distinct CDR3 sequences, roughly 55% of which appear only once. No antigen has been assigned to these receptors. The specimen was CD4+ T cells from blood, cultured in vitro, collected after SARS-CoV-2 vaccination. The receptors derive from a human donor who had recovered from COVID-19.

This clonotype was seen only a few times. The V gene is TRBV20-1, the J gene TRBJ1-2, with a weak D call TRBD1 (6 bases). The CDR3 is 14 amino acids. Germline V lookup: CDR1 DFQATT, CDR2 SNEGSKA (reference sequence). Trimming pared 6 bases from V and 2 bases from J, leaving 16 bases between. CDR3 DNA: TGCAGTGCCGCGATAGACAGGCCCAACTATGGCTACACCTTC. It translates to CSAAIDRPNYGYTF.

The DNA of the CDR3 is TGTGCCAGCAGGATAGGGGGAGAAAAACTGTTTTTT. It translates to CASRIGGEKLFF. The chain recombines TRBV6-1 with TRBJ1-4, with D possibly matching TRBD1 (6 bases). The CDR3 totals 12 residues. Between the trimmed V and J ends, which lost 6 bases and 8 bases, there was a span of 10 bases. Germline CDR1 is MNHNS and CDR2 is SASEGT.

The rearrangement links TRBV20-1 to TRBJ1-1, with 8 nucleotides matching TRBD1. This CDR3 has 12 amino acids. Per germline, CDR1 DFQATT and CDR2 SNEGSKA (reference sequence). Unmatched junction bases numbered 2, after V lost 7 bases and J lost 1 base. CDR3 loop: CSVGQGNTEAFF. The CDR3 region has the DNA TGCAGTGTCGGACAGGGGAACACTGAAGCTTTCTTT.

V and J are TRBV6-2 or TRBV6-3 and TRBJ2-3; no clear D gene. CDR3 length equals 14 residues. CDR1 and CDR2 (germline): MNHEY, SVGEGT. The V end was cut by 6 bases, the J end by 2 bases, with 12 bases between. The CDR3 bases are TGTGCCAGCAGCCCCGACACCCACACAGATACGCAGTATTTT. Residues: CASSPDTHTDTQYF.

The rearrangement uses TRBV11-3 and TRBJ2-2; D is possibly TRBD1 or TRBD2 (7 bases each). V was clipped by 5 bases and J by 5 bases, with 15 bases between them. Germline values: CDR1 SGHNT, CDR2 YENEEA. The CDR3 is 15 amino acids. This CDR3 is CASSPGGGLTGELFF. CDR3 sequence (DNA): TGTGCCAGCAGCCCAGGGGGAGGGTTAACCGGGGAGCTGTTTTTT.

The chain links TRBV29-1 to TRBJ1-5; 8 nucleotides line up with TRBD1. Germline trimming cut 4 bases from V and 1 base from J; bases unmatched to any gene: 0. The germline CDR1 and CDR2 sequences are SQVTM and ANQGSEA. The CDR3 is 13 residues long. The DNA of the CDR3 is TGCAGCGTTGGACAGGGGAGCAATCAGCCCCAGCATTTT. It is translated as CSVGQGSNQPQHF.

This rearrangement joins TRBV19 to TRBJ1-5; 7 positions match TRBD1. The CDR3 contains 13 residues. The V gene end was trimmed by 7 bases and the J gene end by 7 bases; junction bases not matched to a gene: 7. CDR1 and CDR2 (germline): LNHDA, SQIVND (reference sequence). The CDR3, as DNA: TGTGCCAGTACCAGAGACAGGGAACAGCCCCAGCATTTT. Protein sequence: CASTRDREQPQHF. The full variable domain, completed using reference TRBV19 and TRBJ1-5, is DGGITQSPKYLFRKEGQNVTLSCEQNLNHDAMYWYRQDPGQGLRLIYYSQIVNDFQKGDIAEGYSVSREKKESFPLTVTSAQKNPTAFYLCASTRDREQPQHFGDGTRLSIL.

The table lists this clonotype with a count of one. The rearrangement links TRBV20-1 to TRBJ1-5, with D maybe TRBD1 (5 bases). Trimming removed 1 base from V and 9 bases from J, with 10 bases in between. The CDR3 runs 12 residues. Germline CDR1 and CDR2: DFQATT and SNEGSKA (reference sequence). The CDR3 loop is CSARAGARPQHF. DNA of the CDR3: TGCAGTGCTAGAGCCGGGGCGCGGCCCCAGCATTTT.

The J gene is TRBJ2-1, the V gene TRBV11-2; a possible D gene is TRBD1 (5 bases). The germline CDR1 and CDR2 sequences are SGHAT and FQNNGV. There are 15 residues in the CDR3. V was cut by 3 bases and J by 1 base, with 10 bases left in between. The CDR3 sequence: CASSFGHLSYNEQFF. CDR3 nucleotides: TGTGCCAGCAGCTTCGGACATCTTTCCTACAATGAGCAGTTCTTC.

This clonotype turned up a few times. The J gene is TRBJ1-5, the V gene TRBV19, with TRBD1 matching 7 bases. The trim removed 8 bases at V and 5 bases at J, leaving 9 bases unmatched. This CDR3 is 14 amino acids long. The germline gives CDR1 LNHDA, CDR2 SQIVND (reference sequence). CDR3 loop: CASGNRGWYQPQHF. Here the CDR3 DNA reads TGTGCCAGTGGTAACAGGGGATGGTATCAGCCCCAGCATTTT.

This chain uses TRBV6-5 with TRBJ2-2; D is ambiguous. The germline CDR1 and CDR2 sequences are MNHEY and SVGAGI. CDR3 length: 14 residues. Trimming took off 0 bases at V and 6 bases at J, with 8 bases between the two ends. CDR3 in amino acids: CASSYSILAGELFF. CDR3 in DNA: TGTGCCAGCAGTTACTCGATTCTGGCCGGGGAGCTGTTTTTT.

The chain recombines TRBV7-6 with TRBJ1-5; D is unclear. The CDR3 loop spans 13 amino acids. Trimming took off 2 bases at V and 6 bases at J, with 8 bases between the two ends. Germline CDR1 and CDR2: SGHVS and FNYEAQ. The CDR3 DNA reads TGTGCCAGCAGCTTAATGACATCTCAGCCCCAGCATTTT. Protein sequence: CASSLMTSQPQHF.

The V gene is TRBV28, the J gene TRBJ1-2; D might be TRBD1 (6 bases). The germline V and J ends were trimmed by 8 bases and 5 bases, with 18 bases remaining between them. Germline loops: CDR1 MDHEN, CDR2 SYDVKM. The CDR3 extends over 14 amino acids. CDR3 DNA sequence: TGTGCCAGCCTCACGACGGGGGCGGTGTATGGCTACACCTTC. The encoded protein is CASLTTGAVYGYTF.

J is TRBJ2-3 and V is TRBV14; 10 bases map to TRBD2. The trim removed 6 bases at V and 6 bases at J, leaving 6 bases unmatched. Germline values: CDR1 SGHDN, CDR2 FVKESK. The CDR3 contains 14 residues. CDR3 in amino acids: CASRSGGAVDTQYF. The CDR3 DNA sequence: TGTGCCAGCAGGAGCGGGGGGGCCGTGGATACGCAGTATTTT.

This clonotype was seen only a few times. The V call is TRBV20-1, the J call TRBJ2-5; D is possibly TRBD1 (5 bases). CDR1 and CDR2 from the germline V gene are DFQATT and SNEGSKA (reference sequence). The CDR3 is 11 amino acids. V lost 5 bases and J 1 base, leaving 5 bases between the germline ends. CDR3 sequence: CSAQGQETQYF. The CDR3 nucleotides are TGCAGTGCTCAGGGCCAAGAGACCCAGTACTTC.

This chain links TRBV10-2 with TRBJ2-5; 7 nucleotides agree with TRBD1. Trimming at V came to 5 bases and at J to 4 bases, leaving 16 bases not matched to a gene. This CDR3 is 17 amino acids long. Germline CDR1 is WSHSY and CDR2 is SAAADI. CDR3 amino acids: CASSPQPPGGIGETQYF. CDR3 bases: TGCGCCAGCAGTCCCCAGCCCCCAGGGGGAATCGGAGAGACCCAGTACTTC.

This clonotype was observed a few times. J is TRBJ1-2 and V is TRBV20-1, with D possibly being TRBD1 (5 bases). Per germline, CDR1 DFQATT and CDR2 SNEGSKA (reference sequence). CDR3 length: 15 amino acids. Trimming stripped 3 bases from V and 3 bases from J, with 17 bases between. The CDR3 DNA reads TGCAGTGCTAGTGGCGGGACGGGTATAGACTATGGCTACACCTTC. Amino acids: CSASGGTGIDYGYTF.

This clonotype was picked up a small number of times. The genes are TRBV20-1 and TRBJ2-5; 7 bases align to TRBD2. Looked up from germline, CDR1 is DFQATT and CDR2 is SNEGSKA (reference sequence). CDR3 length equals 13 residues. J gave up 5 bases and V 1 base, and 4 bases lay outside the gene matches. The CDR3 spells CSARVPGGETQYF. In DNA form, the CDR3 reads TGCAGTGCTAGAGTGCCCGGGGGGGAGACCCAGTACTTC.

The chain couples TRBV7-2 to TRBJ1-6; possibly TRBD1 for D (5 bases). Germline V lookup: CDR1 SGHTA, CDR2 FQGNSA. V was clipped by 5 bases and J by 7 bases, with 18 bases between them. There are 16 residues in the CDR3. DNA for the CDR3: TGTGCCAGCAGCGACCTCGGGACTCCCGAGAATTCACCCCTCCACTTT. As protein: CASSDLGTPENSPLHF.

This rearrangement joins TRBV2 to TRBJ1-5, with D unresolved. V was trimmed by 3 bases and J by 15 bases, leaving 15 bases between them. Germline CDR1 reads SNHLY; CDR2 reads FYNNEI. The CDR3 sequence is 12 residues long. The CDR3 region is CASSELLGYRHF. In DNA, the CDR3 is TGTGCCAGCAGTGAGTTATTGGGTTACCGGCATTTT.

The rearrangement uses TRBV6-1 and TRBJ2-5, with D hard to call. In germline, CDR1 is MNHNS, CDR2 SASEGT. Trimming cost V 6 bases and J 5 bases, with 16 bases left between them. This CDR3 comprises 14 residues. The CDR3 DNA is TGTGCCAGCAGCCCCCCCGGTGGGTTGGAGACCCAGTACTTC. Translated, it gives CASSPPGGLETQYF.